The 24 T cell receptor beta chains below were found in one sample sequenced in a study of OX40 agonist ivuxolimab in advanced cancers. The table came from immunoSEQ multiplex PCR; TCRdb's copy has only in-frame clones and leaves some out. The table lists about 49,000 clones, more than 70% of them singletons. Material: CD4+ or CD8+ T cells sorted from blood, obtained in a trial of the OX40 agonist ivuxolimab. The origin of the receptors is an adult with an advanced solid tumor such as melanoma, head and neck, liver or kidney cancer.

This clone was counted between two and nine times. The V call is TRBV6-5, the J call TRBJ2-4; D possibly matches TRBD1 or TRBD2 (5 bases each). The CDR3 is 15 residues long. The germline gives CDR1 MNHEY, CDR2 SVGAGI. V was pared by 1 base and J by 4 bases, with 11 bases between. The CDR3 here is CASSYFGDGKNIQYF. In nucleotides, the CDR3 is TGTGCCAGCAGTTACTTCGGGGACGGAAAAAACATTCAGTACTTC.

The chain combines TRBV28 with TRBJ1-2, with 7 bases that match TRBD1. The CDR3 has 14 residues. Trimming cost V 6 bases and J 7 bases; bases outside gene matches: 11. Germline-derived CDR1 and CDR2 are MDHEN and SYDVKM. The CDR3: CASSRPPQGIGYTF. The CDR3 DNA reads TGTGCCAGCAGCCGCCCACCACAGGGGATTGGCTACACCTTC.

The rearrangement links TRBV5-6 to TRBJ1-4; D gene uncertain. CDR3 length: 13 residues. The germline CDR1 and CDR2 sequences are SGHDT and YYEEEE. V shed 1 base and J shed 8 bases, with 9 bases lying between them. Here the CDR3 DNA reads TGTGCCAGCAGCTTGCTCCGGGGAGAAAAACTGTTTTTT. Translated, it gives CASSLLRGEKLFF.

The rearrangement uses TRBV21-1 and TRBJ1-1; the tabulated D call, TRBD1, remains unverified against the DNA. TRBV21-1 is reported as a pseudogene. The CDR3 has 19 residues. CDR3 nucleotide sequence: TGTGCCAGCAGCGCCCGCGACCGGGACAGGGGCCTCCCGACCACTGAAGCTTTCTTT. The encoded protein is CASSARDRDRGLPTTEAFF.

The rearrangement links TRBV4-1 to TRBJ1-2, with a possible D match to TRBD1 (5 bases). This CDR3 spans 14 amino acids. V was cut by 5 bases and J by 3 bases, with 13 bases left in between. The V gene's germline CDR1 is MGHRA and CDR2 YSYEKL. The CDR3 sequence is CASSIQGVDYGYTF. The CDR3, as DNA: TGCGCCAGCAGCATACAAGGGGTGGACTATGGCTACACCTTC.

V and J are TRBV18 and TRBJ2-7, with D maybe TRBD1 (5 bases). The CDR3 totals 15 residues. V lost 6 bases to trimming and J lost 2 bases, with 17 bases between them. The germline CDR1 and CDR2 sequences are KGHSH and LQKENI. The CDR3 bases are TGTGCCAGCTCGCTAGATACAGGAGCCGCCTACGAGCAGTACTTC. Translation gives CASSLDTGAAYEQYF.

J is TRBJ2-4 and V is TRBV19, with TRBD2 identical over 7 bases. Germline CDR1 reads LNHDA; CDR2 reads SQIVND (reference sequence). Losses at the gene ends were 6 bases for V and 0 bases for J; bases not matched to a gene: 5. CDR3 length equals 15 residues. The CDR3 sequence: CASRGLNLAKNIQYF. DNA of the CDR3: TGTGCCAGTAGGGGACTAAACCTAGCCAAAAACATTCAGTACTTC.

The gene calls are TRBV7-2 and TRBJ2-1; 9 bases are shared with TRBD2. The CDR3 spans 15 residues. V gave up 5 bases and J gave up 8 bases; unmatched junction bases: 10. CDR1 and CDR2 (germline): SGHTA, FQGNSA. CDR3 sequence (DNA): TGTGCCAGCAGCGTCGGGGCCGGGACTAGCTATGAGCAGTTCTTC. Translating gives CASSVGAGTSYEQFF.

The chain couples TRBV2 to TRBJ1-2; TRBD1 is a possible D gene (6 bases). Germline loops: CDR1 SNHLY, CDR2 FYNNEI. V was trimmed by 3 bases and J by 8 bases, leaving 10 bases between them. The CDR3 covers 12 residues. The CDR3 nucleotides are TGTGCCAGCAGTGAGGGGGGCGGGGGCTACACCTTC. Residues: CASSEGGGGYTF.

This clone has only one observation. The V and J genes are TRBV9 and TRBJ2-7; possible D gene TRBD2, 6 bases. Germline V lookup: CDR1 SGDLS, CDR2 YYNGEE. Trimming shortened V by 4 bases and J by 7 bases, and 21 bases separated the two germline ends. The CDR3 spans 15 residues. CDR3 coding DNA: TGTGCCAGCAGCCCAGATGGTTCGGGACTTAGGGAGCAGTACTTC. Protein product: CASSPDGSGLREQYF. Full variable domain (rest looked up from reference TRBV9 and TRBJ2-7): DSGVTQTPKHLITATGQRVTLRCSPRSGDLSVYWYQQSLDQGLQFLIQYYNGEERAKGNILERFSAQQFPDLHSELNLSSLELGDSALYFCASSPDGSGLREQYFGPGTRLTVT.

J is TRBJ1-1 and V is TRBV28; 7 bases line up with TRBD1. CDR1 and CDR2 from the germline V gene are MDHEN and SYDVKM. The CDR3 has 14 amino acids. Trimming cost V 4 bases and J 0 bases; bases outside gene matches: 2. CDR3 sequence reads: CASSSGQLNTEAFF. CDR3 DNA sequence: TGTGCCAGCAGTTCGGGACAGTTGAACACTGAAGCTTTCTTT.

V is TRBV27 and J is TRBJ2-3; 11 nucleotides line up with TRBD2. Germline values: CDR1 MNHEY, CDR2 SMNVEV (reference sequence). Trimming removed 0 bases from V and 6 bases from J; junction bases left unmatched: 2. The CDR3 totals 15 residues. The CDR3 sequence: CASSLSASGRDTQYF. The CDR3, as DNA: TGTGCCAGCAGTTTATCTGCTAGCGGGAGGGATACGCAGTATTTT.

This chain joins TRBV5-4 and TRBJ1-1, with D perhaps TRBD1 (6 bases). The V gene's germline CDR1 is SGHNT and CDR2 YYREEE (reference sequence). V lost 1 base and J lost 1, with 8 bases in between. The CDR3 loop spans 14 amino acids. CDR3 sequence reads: CASSLMGQNTEAFF. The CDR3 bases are TGTGCCAGCAGCTTGATGGGACAGAACACTGAAGCTTTCTTT.

The chain's CDR3 is CASSLAGSYGYTF. Here the CDR3 DNA reads TGTGCCAGCAGCTTAGCAGGTAGCTATGGCTACACCTTC. The gene calls are TRBV7-2 and TRBJ1-2; unclear D gene. The V end was cut by 0 bases, the J end by 4 bases, with 6 bases between. Germline loops: CDR1 SGHTA, CDR2 FQGNSA. There are 13 residues in the CDR3.

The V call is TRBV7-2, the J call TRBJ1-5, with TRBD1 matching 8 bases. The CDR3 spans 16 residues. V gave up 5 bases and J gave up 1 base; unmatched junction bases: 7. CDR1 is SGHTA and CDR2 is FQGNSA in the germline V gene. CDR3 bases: TGTGCCAGCAGCAGCCGACAGGGGTCGAGCAATCAGCCCCAGCATTTT. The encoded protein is CASSSRQGSSNQPQHF.

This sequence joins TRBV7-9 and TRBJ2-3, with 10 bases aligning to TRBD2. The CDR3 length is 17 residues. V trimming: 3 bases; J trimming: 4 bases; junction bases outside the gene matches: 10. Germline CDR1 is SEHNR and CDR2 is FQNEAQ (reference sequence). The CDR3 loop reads CASSFLRASGSADTQYF. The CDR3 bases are TGTGCCAGCAGCTTCCTCCGGGCTAGCGGGAGTGCAGATACGCAGTATTTT. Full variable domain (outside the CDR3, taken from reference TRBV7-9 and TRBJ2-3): DTGVSQNPRHKITKRGQNVTFRCDPISEHNRLYWYRQTLGQGPEFLTYFQNEAQLEKSRLLSDRFSAERPKGSFSTLEIQRTEQGDSAMYLCASSFLRASGSADTQYFGPGTRLTVL.

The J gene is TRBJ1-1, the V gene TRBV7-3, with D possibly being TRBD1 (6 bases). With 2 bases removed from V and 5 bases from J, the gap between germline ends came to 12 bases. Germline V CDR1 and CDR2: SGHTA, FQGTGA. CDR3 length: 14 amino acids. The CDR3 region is CASSLLGGATEAFF. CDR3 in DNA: TGTGCCAGCAGCTTATTAGGGGGGGCAACTGAAGCTTTCTTT.

The DNA for the CDR3 is TGTGCCAGCAGCAAAGGAGGTGAGCAGTTCTTC. It is translated as CASSKGGEQFF. This chain links TRBV6-5 with TRBJ2-1, with D maybe TRBD2 (5 bases). The germline CDR1 and CDR2 sequences are MNHEY and SVGAGI. The CDR3 spans 11 residues. With 6 bases removed from V and 9 bases from J, the gap between germline ends came to 9 bases.

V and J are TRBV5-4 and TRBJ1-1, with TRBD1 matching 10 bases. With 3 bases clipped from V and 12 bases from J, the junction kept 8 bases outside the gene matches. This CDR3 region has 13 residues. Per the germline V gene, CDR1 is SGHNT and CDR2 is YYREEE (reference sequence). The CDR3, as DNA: TGTGCCAGCAGCTCCGACAGGGGGCTCCTAACTTTCTTT. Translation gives CASSSDRGLLTFF.

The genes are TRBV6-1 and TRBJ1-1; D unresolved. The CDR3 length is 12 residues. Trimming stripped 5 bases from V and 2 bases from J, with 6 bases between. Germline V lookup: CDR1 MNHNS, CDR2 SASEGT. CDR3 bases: TGTGCCAGCAGTATACCAAACACTGAAGCTTTCTTT. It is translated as CASSIPNTEAFF.

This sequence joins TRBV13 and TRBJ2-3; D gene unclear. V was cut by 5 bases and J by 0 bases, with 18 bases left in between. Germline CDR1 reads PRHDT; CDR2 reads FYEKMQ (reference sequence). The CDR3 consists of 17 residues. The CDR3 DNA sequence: TGTGCCAGCAGCACCCGCCGGACGGGCACTAGCACAGATACGCAGTATTTT. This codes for CASSTRRTGTSTDTQYF.

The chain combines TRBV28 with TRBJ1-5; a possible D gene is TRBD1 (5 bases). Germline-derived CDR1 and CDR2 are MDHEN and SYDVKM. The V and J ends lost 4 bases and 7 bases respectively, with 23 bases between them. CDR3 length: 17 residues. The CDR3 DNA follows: TGTGCCAGCAGTTGGGCTGGGTCGGGGGAGTGGGAACAGCCCCAGCATTTT. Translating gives CASSWAGSGEWEQPQHF.

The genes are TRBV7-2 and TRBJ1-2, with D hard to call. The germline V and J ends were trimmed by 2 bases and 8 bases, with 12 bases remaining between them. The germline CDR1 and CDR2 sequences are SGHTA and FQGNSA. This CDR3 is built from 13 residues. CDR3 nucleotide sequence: TGTGCCAGCAGCTTATCTGGGGAGTCCGGCTACACCTTC. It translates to CASSLSGESGYTF.

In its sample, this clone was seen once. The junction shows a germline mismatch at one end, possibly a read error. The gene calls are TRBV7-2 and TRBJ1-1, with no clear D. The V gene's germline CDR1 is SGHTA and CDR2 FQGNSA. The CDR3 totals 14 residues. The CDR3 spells CASSLEQSLTEAFF. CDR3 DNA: TGCGCCAGCAGCCTAGAACAGAGCCTCACTGAAGCTTTCTTT.